One sample yielded the 30 T cell receptor beta chains listed below, sequenced in a study of technical replicates of blood from a few donors. Sequencing used immunoSEQ multiplex PCR; TCRdb keeps in-frame clones, though not all of them. The sample includes some 80,000 clones, 97% of them seen just once. The sequenced sample consisted of T cells isolated from PBMCs. The source of these receptors is a human donor in good health.

The chain is built from TRBV6-4 and TRBJ2-3, with 9 bases aligning to TRBD2. Germline-derived CDR1 and CDR2 are MRHNA and SNTAGT. V shed 6 bases, J shed 2 bases, and the junction held 3 bases outside the gene matches. The CDR3 spans 14 residues. The DNA of the CDR3 is TGTGCCAGCAGCCTAGCGGGAACCACAGATACGCAGTATTTT. Amino acids: CASSLAGTTDTQYF.

The chain combines TRBV7-6 with TRBJ2-3; 7 nucleotides agree with TRBD1. J lost 1 base, V lost 4 bases, and 5 bases had no gene match. Germline CDR1 SGHVS, CDR2 FNYEAQ. This CDR3 contains 15 residues. The CDR3 spells CASSSQGMGTDTQYF. CDR3 nucleotides: TGTGCCAGCAGCTCACAGGGGATGGGCACAGATACGCAGTATTTT.

The chain carries TRBV28 and TRBJ2-1; the D is unclear. Germline CDR1 and CDR2: MDHEN and SYDVKM. Trimming removed 5 bases at V and 9 bases at J, with 11 bases between. This CDR3 region has 12 residues. The CDR3: CASSRPPGEQFF. The CDR3 DNA is TGTGCCAGCAGTCGCCCACCCGGTGAGCAGTTCTTC. The variable domain in full, completed from reference TRBV28 and TRBJ2-1, reads DVKVTQSSRYLVKRTGEKVFLECVQDMDHENMFWYRQDPGLGLRLIYFSYDVKMKEKGDIPEGYSVSREKKERFSLILESASTNQTSMYLCASSRPPGEQFFGPGTRLTVL.

V and J are TRBV4-1 and TRBJ2-5, with 12 bases aligning to TRBD2. This CDR3 is 15 amino acids long. Germline CDR1 and CDR2: MGHRA and YSYEKL. V was pared by 3 bases and J by 5 bases, with 4 bases of the junction left unmatched. The DNA for the CDR3 is TGCGCCAGCAGCCATCTAGCGGGAGGGATGGAGACCCAGTACTTC. Translated: CASSHLAGGMETQYF.

The V gene is TRBV5-1, the J gene TRBJ2-7, with 8 bases identical to TRBD1. Trimming at V came to 4 bases and at J to 4 bases, leaving 16 bases not matched to a gene. Germline V gene lookup returns CDR1 SGHRS and CDR2 YFSETQ. The CDR3 has 17 amino acids. CDR3 in DNA: TGCGCCAGCAGCATATCGCCTGACAGGGGAATTACGTACGAGCAGTACTTC. It codes for CASSISPDRGITYEQYF.

The chain links TRBV6-1 to TRBJ1-2; D is unresolved. V dropped 2 bases and J dropped 4 bases, with 17 bases sitting between them. The CDR3 extends over 16 amino acids. CDR1 and CDR2 from the germline V gene are MNHNS and SASEGT. DNA for the CDR3: TGTGCCAGCAGTGAACCCCCCCGGGAGACTAGCTATGGCTACACCTTC. Residues: CASSEPPRETSYGYTF.

This clone was counted a few times. The gene calls are TRBV2 and TRBJ2-2, with TRBD2 identical over 7 bases. CDR3 length: 12 amino acids. Germline-derived CDR1 and CDR2 are SNHLY and FYNNEI. Germline trimming cut 5 bases from V and 9 bases from J; bases unmatched to any gene: 3. CDR3 sequence (DNA): TGTGCCAGCAGTAGACTAGCCCGGGAGCTGTTTTTT. The encoded protein is CASSRLARELFF.

The chain has TRBV28 and TRBJ2-6; 9 nucleotides align to TRBD1. Germline V CDR1 and CDR2: MDHEN, SYDVKM. This CDR3 contains 16 residues. Unmatched junction bases numbered 3, after V lost 4 bases and J lost 2 bases. This CDR3 reads CASSSWTGAGANVLTF. For the CDR3, the DNA is TGTGCCAGCAGTTCGTGGACAGGGGCTGGGGCCAACGTCCTGACTTTC.

This rearrangement joins TRBV5-6 to TRBJ2-7; 9 positions match TRBD2. The CDR3 totals 18 residues. V trimming: 1 base; J trimming: 1 base; junction bases outside the gene matches: 12. Germline-derived CDR1 and CDR2 are SGHDT and YYEEEE. The DNA of the CDR3 is TGTGCCAGCAGCTTGTTGGGGCTAGCGGGATTTCATTCCTACGAGCAGTACTTC. Translated, it gives CASSLLGLAGFHSYEQYF. The full variable domain, with the rest looked up from reference TRBV5-6 and TRBJ2-7, is DAGVTQSPTHLIKTRGQQVTLRCSPKSGHDTVSWYQQALGQGPQFIFQYYEEEERQRGNFPDRFSGHQFPNYSSELNVNALLLGDSALYLCASSLLGLAGFHSYEQYFGPGTRLTVT.

The chain has TRBV7-3 and TRBJ2-7, with a possible D match to TRBD2 (5 bases). In germline, CDR1 is SGHTA, CDR2 FQGTGA. With 5 bases removed from V and 1 base from J, the gap between germline ends came to 9 bases. The CDR3 covers 13 residues. Here the CDR3 reads CASSLGLSYEQYF. For the CDR3, the DNA is TGTGCCAGCAGCCTAGGACTGTCCTACGAGCAGTACTTC.

This chain connects TRBV19 to TRBJ2-6; D is ambiguous. Germline V gene lookup returns CDR1 LNHDA and CDR2 SQIVND (reference sequence). CDR3 length: 16 residues. Trimming left V 10 bases short and J 0 bases short, with 16 bases between. The CDR3 loop reads CATISERNSGANVLTF. Written as DNA, the CDR3 is TGTGCCACGATTTCGGAGCGCAACTCTGGGGCCAACGTCCTGACTTTC.

The rearrangement joins TRBV28 to TRBJ2-7; perhaps TRBD1 as D (5 bases). This CDR3 comprises 14 residues. Germline V gene lookup returns CDR1 MDHEN and CDR2 SYDVKM. V was pared by 2 bases and J by 2 bases, with 10 bases between. The CDR3 sequence: CASSLAGHPYEQYF. CDR3 sequence (DNA): TGTGCCAGCAGTTTAGCAGGACACCCCTACGAGCAGTACTTC.

The rearrangement links TRBV4-3 to TRBJ2-7, with 8 bases lining up with TRBD2. The CDR3 runs to 14 residues. In germline, CDR1 is LGHNA, CDR2 YSLEER. J lost 4 bases, V lost 1 base, and 3 bases had no gene match. CDR3 bases: TGCGCCAGCAGCCAAGGCCCTAGCGGGTACGAGCAGTACTTC. The encoded protein is CASSQGPSGYEQYF.

The J gene is TRBJ1-2, the V gene TRBV20-1, with TRBD1 matching over 9 bases. The trim removed 5 bases at V and 8 bases at J, leaving 3 bases unmatched. The CDR3 has 11 amino acids. From germline, CDR1 is DFQATT and CDR2 SNEGSKA (reference sequence). The DNA of the CDR3 is TGCAGTGCTGGGACAGGGTTCGGCTACACCTTC. This sequence encodes CSAGTGFGYTF.

This clone was seen a few times. The J gene is TRBJ1-1, the V gene TRBV9, with 7 bases aligning to TRBD1. Germline loops: CDR1 SGDLS, CDR2 YYNGEE. The CDR3 covers 13 residues. V lost 0 bases to trimming and J lost 8 bases; unmatched junction nucleotides: 4. The CDR3 bases are TGTGCCAGCAGCGTAGGACAGGGCAAGGAAGCTTTCTTT. This encodes CASSVGQGKEAFF.

CDR3 sequence: CASSRRLVGEQYF. The CDR3 DNA reads TGTGCCAGCAGTCGCAGGTTGGTGGGTGAGCAGTACTTC. The chain has TRBV25-1 and TRBJ2-7, with D unresolved. CDR3 length: 13 amino acids. Germline V CDR1 and CDR2: MGHDK, SYGVNS. V lost 5 bases and J lost 7, with 15 bases in between.

The rearrangement uses TRBV28 and TRBJ1-2; maybe TRBD1 (5 bases). The CDR3 sequence is 16 residues long. Germline V gene lookup returns CDR1 MDHEN and CDR2 SYDVKM. V gave up 5 bases and J gave up 6 bases, with 22 bases separating them. The CDR3 is CASSRTGRFPGDGYTF. Written as DNA, the CDR3 is TGTGCCAGCAGTCGTACCGGCCGCTTTCCGGGGGATGGCTACACCTTC.

The rearrangement links TRBV7-9 to TRBJ2-7; D gene ambiguous. Germline values: CDR1 SEHNR, CDR2 FQNEAQ (reference sequence). The CDR3 loop spans 15 amino acids. The V end lost 5 bases, the J end lost 0 bases, and 14 bases lay between the germline ends. The CDR3 DNA follows: TGTGCCAGCAGCCTCTACTTTTCTAGCTCCTACGAGCAGTACTTC. Protein sequence: CASSLYFSSSYEQYF.

CDR3 residues: CASSPIGLAGEDTQYF. CDR3 in DNA: TGTGCCAGCAGTCCCATCGGACTAGCGGGAGAAGATACGCAGTATTTT. The rearrangement links TRBV6-6 to TRBJ2-3; 13 bases match TRBD2. The CDR3 length is 16 residues. The V gene end was trimmed by 5 bases and the J gene end by 5 bases; junction bases not matched to a gene: 7. Per germline, CDR1 MNHNY and CDR2 SVGAGI (reference sequence).

This chain joins TRBV6-5 and TRBJ1-1; D perhaps matches TRBD1 (6 bases). The CDR3 loop spans 14 amino acids. Germline lookup yields CDR1 MNHEY and CDR2 SVGAGI. V lost 5 bases, J lost 1 base, and 11 bases lay in between. DNA for the CDR3: TGTGCCAGCAGTCAAAGACAGGCGAACACTGAAGCTTTCTTT. Protein product: CASSQRQANTEAFF.

The chain has TRBV2 and TRBJ2-1, with 9 bases lining up with TRBD1. The J segment lost 4 bases and the V segment lost 8 bases, leaving 6 bases of the junction unmatched. Per germline, CDR1 SNHLY and CDR2 FYNNEI. The CDR3 is 14 amino acids. CDR3 in DNA: TGTGCCAGCCCCCCCGGGACAGGGTACAATGAGCAGTTCTTC. This sequence encodes CASPPGTGYNEQFF.

The J gene is TRBJ1-1, the V gene TRBV6-1; D gene uncertain. The germline V gene has CDR1 MNHNS and CDR2 SASEGT. Trimming removed 6 bases from V and 5 bases from J, with 7 bases in between. There are 11 residues in the CDR3. As DNA, the CDR3 is TGTGCCAGCAGGGTCGGTACTGAAGCTTTCTTT. Its protein is CASRVGTEAFF.

The CDR3 nucleotides read TGTGCCTGGAGCGCGGACAGGGAGGTTCAGCCCCAGCATTTT. It translates to CAWSADREVQPQHF. The chain recombines TRBV30 with TRBJ1-5, with TRBD1 identical over 8 bases. Losses at the gene ends were 3 bases for V and 6 bases for J; bases not matched to a gene: 7. The germline CDR1 and CDR2 sequences are GTSNPN and SVGIG (reference sequence). The CDR3 contains 14 residues. The variable domain in full, with the rest retrieved from reference TRBV30 and TRBJ1-5, is SQTIHQWPATLVQPVGSPLSLECTVEGTSNPNLYWYRQAAGRGLQLLFYSVGIGQISSEVPQNLSASRPQDRQFILSSKKLLLSDSGFYLCAWSADREVQPQHFGDGTRLSIL.

This clone was observed once. V gene TRBV2 combines with J gene TRBJ1-1; D gene ambiguous. Trimming left V 6 bases short and J 5 bases short, with 16 bases between. This CDR3 comprises 14 residues. Germline values: CDR1 SNHLY, CDR2 FYNNEI. The DNA of the CDR3 is TGTGCCAGCAGCGCCACCCATGGAGGGACTGAAGCTTTCTTT. It translates to CASSATHGGTEAFF.

This clone was recorded once. The CDR3 nucleotides are TGTGCCAGCTCAGAGTCCCAACCAGGGACAGGGGCTATGAACACTGAAGCTTTCTTT. This sequence encodes CASSESQPGTGAMNTEAFF. The chain is built from TRBV18 and TRBJ1-1, with 10 positions matching TRBD1. CDR3 length: 19 amino acids. The J segment lost 0 bases and the V segment lost 5 bases, leaving 15 bases of the junction unmatched. From germline, CDR1 is KGHSH and CDR2 LQKENI.

This clone was found once. This sequence joins TRBV13 and TRBJ1-5; maybe TRBD1 (5 bases). CDR3 length: 16 residues. Germline V gene sequence: CDR1 PRHDT, CDR2 FYEKMQ (reference sequence). V was pared by 0 bases and J by 3 bases, with 12 bases between. CDR3 sequence (DNA): TGTGCCAGCAGCTTAGGGTCACAGGACCTCAATCAGCCCCAGCATTTT. Protein product: CASSLGSQDLNQPQHF.

The rearrangement joins TRBV5-1 to TRBJ2-3, with D possibly being TRBD2 (6 bases). The CDR3 runs to 15 residues. Trimming pared 2 bases from V and 2 bases from J, leaving 12 bases between. Germline CDR1 and CDR2: SGHRS and YFSETQ. CDR3 region: CASSFNGRITDTQYF. The CDR3 nucleotides read TGCGCCAGCAGCTTCAACGGGAGAATCACAGATACGCAGTATTTT. Combining the CDR3 with reference TRBV5-1 and TRBJ2-3 gives the whole variable domain KAGVTQTPRYLIKTRGQQVTLSCSPISGHRSVSWYQQTPGQGLQFLFEYFSETQRNKGNFPGRFSGRQFSNSRSEMNVSTLELGDSALYLCASSFNGRITDTQYFGPGTRLTVL.

V gene TRBV6-6 combines with J gene TRBJ2-7; 7 nucleotides line up with TRBD1. The CDR3 length is 16 residues. V was pared by 7 bases and J by 1 base, with 13 bases of the junction left unmatched. Germline V gives CDR1 MNHNY, CDR2 SVGAGI (reference sequence). The CDR3 DNA follows: TGTGCCAGCACAGCTGTCTCCGGGACAGCATCCTACGAGCAGTACTTC. This translates into CASTAVSGTASYEQYF.

The chain couples TRBV21-1 to TRBJ2-7; the table's TRBD1 call for D was not verified on the DNA. TRBV21-1 is classified as a pseudogene. This CDR3 has 14 residues. CDR3 nucleotides: TGTGCCAGCAGCAAAACCCCAGACAACTACGAGCAGTACTTC. Protein: CASSKTPDNYEQYF.

In its sample, this clone was seen once. The J gene is TRBJ2-3, the V gene TRBV5-4; D is unresolved. The CDR3 covers 14 residues. V lost 2 bases and J 5 bases, leaving 12 bases between the germline ends. From germline, CDR1 is SGHNT and CDR2 YYREEE (reference sequence). CDR3 sequence (DNA): TGTGCCAGCAGCTTCGGCGCGGCCCAAGATACGCAGTATTTT. Amino acids: CASSFGAAQDTQYF.